A single sample gave rise to the 29 T cell receptor beta chains below, sequenced in a study of blood T cell repertoires in COVID-19. Some clones are missing from TCRdb's copy, which holds only in-frame ones; the method was immunoSEQ multiplex PCR. The sample yields about 280,000 clones, approximately 81% seen once. The sample taken for sequencing was PBMCs or T cells enriched from blood (not recorded which). Every receptor here comes from a woman aged 45-60 years who had recovered from COVID-19.

V and J are TRBV28 and TRBJ1-1; D is possibly TRBD1 (6 bases). Per germline, CDR1 MDHEN and CDR2 SYDVKM. V was shortened by 8 bases and J by 11 bases, with 27 bases between the two germline ends. This CDR3 comprises 15 residues. Written as DNA, the CDR3 is TGTGCCAGCCTAGTCTCAGGGGAAGGCCCTCCTGGCGCTTTCTTT. Encoded protein: CASLVSGEGPPGAFF.

This chain joins TRBV7-7 and TRBJ2-5; D is undetermined. Germline CDR1 SSHAT, CDR2 FNYEAQ (reference sequence). CDR3 length equals 14 residues. Trimming took 4 bases from V and 2 from J, leaving 11 bases between them. As DNA, the CDR3 is TGTGCCAGCAGCTGGAGTTCCACACAAGAGACCCAGTACTTC. Protein: CASSWSSTQETQYF. The full variable domain, in which reference TRBV7-7 and TRBJ2-5 provide the parts outside the CDR3, is GAGVSQSPRYKVTKRGQDVTLRCDPISSHATLYWYQQALGQGPEFLTYFNYEAQPDKSGLPSDRFSAERPEGSISTLTIQRTEQRDSAMYRCASSWSSTQETQYFGPGTRLLVL.

V usage is TRBV19 and J usage is TRBJ1-4, with D perhaps matching TRBD1 (6 bases). The CDR3 has 14 amino acids. Trimming left V 4 bases short and J 2 bases short, with 8 bases between. Germline CDR1 reads LNHDA; CDR2 reads SQIVND (reference sequence). CDR3 loop: CASSTQGTNEKLFF. DNA for the CDR3: TGTGCCAGTAGTACGCAGGGGACTAATGAAAAACTGTTTTTT.

The V and J genes are TRBV6-2 or TRBV6-3 and TRBJ2-7; TRBD1 is a possible D gene (6 bases). The V end was cut by 2 bases, the J end by 3 bases, with 8 bases between. CDR1 and CDR2 from the germline V gene are MNHEY and SVGEGT. The CDR3 contains 13 residues. DNA for the CDR3: TGTGCCAGCAGTTACGGCAGGGGCTACGAGCAGTACTTC. Translating it yields CASSYGRGYEQYF.

The chain is built from TRBV5-1 and TRBJ2-2; TRBD1 might be the D (6 bases). Germline CDR1 reads SGHRS; CDR2 reads YFSETQ. The germline V and J ends were trimmed by 2 bases and 2 bases, with 10 bases remaining between them. This CDR3 has 15 amino acids. The CDR3 loop is CASSFRGVNTGELFF. The CDR3 DNA is TGCGCCAGCAGCTTCAGGGGCGTCAACACCGGGGAGCTGTTTTTT. The full variable domain, its missing parts supplied by reference TRBV5-1 and TRBJ2-2, is KAGVTQTPRYLIKTRGQQVTLSCSPISGHRSVSWYQQTPGQGLQFLFEYFSETQRNKGNFPGRFSGRQFSNSRSEMNVSTLELGDSALYLCASSFRGVNTGELFFGEGSRLTVL.

V and J are TRBV7-2 and TRBJ1-1; D is unresolved. The germline CDR1 and CDR2 sequences are SGHTA and FQGNSA. This CDR3 has 12 residues. V was cut by 2 bases and J by 2 bases, with 3 bases left in between. The DNA for the CDR3 is TGTGCCAGCAGCTTAACTAACACTGAAGCTTTCTTT. This sequence encodes CASSLTNTEAFF. The variable domain in full, completed from reference TRBV7-2 and TRBJ1-1, reads GAGVSQSPSNKVTEKGKDVELRCDPISGHTALYWYRQSLGQGLEFLIYFQGNSAPDKSGLPSDRFSAERTGGSVSTLTIQRTQQEDSAVYLCASSLTNTEAFFGQGTRLTVV.

The genes are TRBV7-9 and TRBJ2-2; D gene ambiguous. V lost 1 base and J 4 bases, leaving 7 bases between the germline ends. The CDR3 is 14 amino acids. Germline V gene data show CDR1 as SEHNR and CDR2 as FQNEAQ (reference sequence). CDR3: CASSLDVATGELFF. CDR3 in DNA: TGTGCCAGCAGCTTAGATGTGGCCACCGGGGAGCTGTTTTTT.

The chain recombines TRBV24-1 with TRBJ2-2; D remains unclear. V dropped 6 bases and J dropped 4 bases, with 8 bases sitting between them. This CDR3 has 13 residues. The germline gives CDR1 KGHDR, CDR2 SFDVKD. Written as DNA, the CDR3 is TGTGCCACCAGTAGGTCGGGCACCGGGGAGCTGTTTTTT. This sequence encodes CATSRSGTGELFF.

The chain couples TRBV5-1 to TRBJ1-1; 7 nucleotides line up with TRBD1. Losses at the gene ends were 1 base for V and 4 bases for J; bases not matched to a gene: 1. Germline V gene lookup returns CDR1 SGHRS and CDR2 YFSETQ. The CDR3 is made up of 13 amino acids. The CDR3 DNA sequence: TGCGCCAGCAGCTTGAGGGACAGCACTGAAGCTTTCTTT. It encodes CASSLRDSTEAFF. Full variable domain (remainder filled in from reference TRBV5-1 and TRBJ1-1): KAGVTQTPRYLIKTRGQQVTLSCSPISGHRSVSWYQQTPGQGLQFLFEYFSETQRNKGNFPGRFSGRQFSNSRSEMNVSTLELGDSALYLCASSLRDSTEAFFGQGTRLTVV.

The chain carries TRBV5-1 and TRBJ2-5; no clear D gene. There are 15 residues in the CDR3. Germline V gene sequence: CDR1 SGHRS, CDR2 YFSETQ. V was trimmed by 4 bases and J by 4 bases, leaving 17 bases between them. CDR3 sequence: CASSARLPRGETQYF. CDR3 bases: TGCGCCAGCAGCGCACGGTTACCGAGAGGAGAGACCCAGTACTTC.

The chain couples TRBV10-3 to TRBJ2-7, with 7 bases identical to TRBD1. The CDR3 totals 13 residues. Germline lookup yields CDR1 ENHRY and CDR2 SYGVKD. V lost 9 bases and J lost 5; bases outside the gene matches: 10. The CDR3 is CAIASTGSHEQYF. As DNA, the CDR3 is TGTGCCATAGCCTCGACAGGGAGCCACGAGCAGTACTTC.

The rearrangement uses TRBV27 and TRBJ1-6, with 8 nucleotides matching TRBD1. The trim removed 2 bases at V and 7 bases at J, leaving 7 bases unmatched. Looked up from germline, CDR1 is MNHEY and CDR2 is SMNVEV (reference sequence). The CDR3 totals 16 residues. The CDR3 protein is CASSLQGAFFNSPLHF. The DNA of the CDR3 is TGTGCCAGCAGTTTACAGGGGGCATTCTTCAATTCACCCCTCCACTTT.

This clone has more than one count but fewer than ten. This chain links TRBV5-1 with TRBJ1-6, with D perhaps matching TRBD1 (6 bases). Germline CDR1 and CDR2: SGHRS and YFSETQ. This CDR3 comprises 17 residues. V lost 0 bases, J lost 7 bases, and 17 bases lay in between. The CDR3 DNA sequence: TGCGCCAGCAGCTTGGATACAGGGATACTTTGGAATTCACCCCTCCACTTT. Translating gives CASSLDTGILWNSPLHF.

V and J are TRBV7-7 and TRBJ2-1, with 7 bases that match TRBD2. Germline-derived CDR1 and CDR2 are SSHAT and FNYEAQ (reference sequence). The CDR3 contains 15 residues. Unmatched junction bases numbered 4, after V lost 1 base and J lost 4 bases. The CDR3 sequence: CASSLGAGVYNEQFF. The CDR3 DNA follows: TGTGCCAGCAGCTTAGGGGCGGGAGTTTACAATGAGCAGTTCTTC.

The J gene is TRBJ1-2, the V gene TRBV5-4, with D unclear. In germline, CDR1 is SGHNT, CDR2 YYREEE (reference sequence). The CDR3 runs to 13 residues. V lost 0 bases to trimming and J lost 5 bases, with 8 bases between them. CDR3 region: CASSLDGSYGYTF. The CDR3 nucleotides read TGTGCCAGCAGCTTGGATGGGAGTTATGGCTACACCTTC.

This chain uses TRBV5-4 with TRBJ1-1; D gene ambiguous. Trimming removed 2 bases from V and 4 bases from J, with 15 bases in between. The CDR3 consists of 15 residues. Germline V gene data show CDR1 as SGHNT and CDR2 as YYREEE (reference sequence). The CDR3 loop reads CASSLPPGSSTEAFF. As DNA, the CDR3 is TGTGCCAGCAGCTTACCGCCCGGGTCGAGCACTGAAGCTTTCTTT.

This chain uses TRBV19 with TRBJ1-6, with D maybe TRBD1 (6 bases). Germline V CDR1 and CDR2: LNHDA, SQIVND (reference sequence). The CDR3 is made up of 14 amino acids. The germline V and J ends were trimmed by 6 bases and 3 bases, with 9 bases remaining between them. The CDR3 loop is CASREDSYNSPLHF. CDR3 DNA: TGTGCCAGTAGAGAGGACAGCTATAATTCACCCCTCCACTTT.

This rearrangement joins TRBV19 to TRBJ1-2, with D possibly matching TRBD1 (6 bases). Trimming cost V 5 bases and J 4 bases, with 17 bases left between them. This CDR3 comprises 15 residues. Germline assignment: CDR1 LNHDA and CDR2 SQIVND (reference sequence). Written as DNA, the CDR3 is TGTGCCAGTAGTCCCCCGTTGGCAGGGGTCTATGGCTACACCTTC. It is translated as CASSPPLAGVYGYTF.

This sequence joins TRBV7-9 and TRBJ2-1; maybe TRBD1 (6 bases). Germline assignment: CDR1 SEHNR and CDR2 FQNEAQ (reference sequence). Trimming took 7 bases from V and 0 from J, leaving 10 bases between them. This CDR3 comprises 14 residues. The CDR3 DNA reads as TGTGCCAGCACCCAGGGGAGCTCCTACAATGAGCAGTTCTTC. It encodes CASTQGSSYNEQFF.

The gene calls are TRBV29-1 and TRBJ2-1; 9 nucleotides match TRBD1. Per germline, CDR1 SQVTM and CDR2 ANQGSEA. This CDR3 has 17 residues. J was trimmed by 4 bases and V by 0 bases; bases with no gene match: 10. Here the CDR3 DNA reads TGCAGCGTTGAAGATCCCTTACAGGGGGCGGGATACAATGAGCAGTTCTTC. It is translated as CSVEDPLQGAGYNEQFF.

This clone was seen just once. The chain employs TRBV27 and TRBJ2-7, with TRBD2 as a possible D gene (6 bases). Germline CDR1 is MNHEY and CDR2 is SMNVEV (reference sequence). This CDR3 has 14 residues. Trimming left V 1 base short and J 2 bases short, with 9 bases between. The CDR3 is CASSLLGGTYEQYF. The DNA of the CDR3 is TGTGCCAGCAGTTTATTGGGGGGAACCTACGAGCAGTACTTC.

The J gene is TRBJ2-2, the V gene TRBV10-2, with 13 bases identical to TRBD2. The germline CDR1 and CDR2 sequences are WSHSY and SAAADI. V shed 10 bases and J 7 bases; nucleotides not matched to a gene: 9. CDR3 length equals 15 residues. CDR3 sequence (DNA): TGCGCCACAAGACTAGCGGGAGGACGAGTCGGGGAGCTGTTTTTT. Residues: CATRLAGGRVGELFF.

A single count supports this clone. The chain joins TRBV27 to TRBJ1-2, with 10 bases fitting TRBD1. V lost 4 bases, J lost 4 bases, and 6 bases stayed unmatched. The CDR3 loop spans 15 amino acids. The V gene's germline CDR1 is MNHEY and CDR2 SMNVEV (reference sequence). The CDR3 sequence is CASSSPGTGVYGYTF. The CDR3 bases are TGTGCCAGCAGTTCCCCCGGGACAGGGGTCTATGGCTACACCTTC.

The chain couples TRBV5-1 to TRBJ2-3; 7 bases fit TRBD2. The V segment lost 1 base and the J segment 4 bases; nucleotides outside the gene matches: 9. There are 16 residues in the CDR3. CDR1 SGHRS and CDR2 YFSETQ come from the germline V gene. CDR3 in DNA: TGCGCCAGCAGCTTGACCACTAGCGTTGGAGCAGATACGCAGTATTTT. This gives the protein CASSLTTSVGADTQYF.

The chain joins TRBV5-1 to TRBJ2-7, with 7 nucleotides matching TRBD2. This CDR3 region has 14 residues. J lost 2 bases, V lost 1 base, and 3 bases had no gene match. The germline V gene encodes CDR1 SGHRS and CDR2 YFSETQ. For the CDR3, the DNA is TGCGCCAGCAGCTTGACTAGCGCCACCTACGAGCAGTACTTC. It encodes CASSLTSATYEQYF.

The chain employs TRBV4-1 and TRBJ1-6, with 9 bases that match TRBD1. V gave up 10 bases and J gave up 7 bases; unmatched junction bases: 8. The length of the CDR3 is 14 residues. Germline CDR1 reads MGHRA; CDR2 reads YSYEKL. This CDR3 reads CATNLGQGNSPLHF. The CDR3 DNA reads as TGCGCCACTAACCTCGGACAGGGGAATTCACCCCTCCACTTT.

The V call is TRBV10-2, the J call TRBJ2-1; 15 nucleotides agree with TRBD2. CDR1 is WSHSY, CDR2 SAAADI, per germline. Unmatched junction bases numbered 5, after V lost 4 bases and J lost 4 bases. The CDR3 is 17 amino acids. CDR3: CASSATGTSGGYNEQFF. CDR3 DNA: TGCGCCAGCAGTGCTACCGGGACTAGCGGGGGGTACAATGAGCAGTTCTTC.

The chain carries TRBV11-2 and TRBJ1-3; TRBD1 is a possible D gene (6 bases). The CDR3 totals 14 residues. CDR1 SGHAT and CDR2 FQNNGV come from the germline V gene. Trimming took off 3 bases at V and 4 bases at J, with 10 bases between the two ends. The CDR3 DNA reads as TGTGCCAGCAGCTTCTGGGGGCAGGGAAACACCATATATTTT. Translated, it gives CASSFWGQGNTIYF. Full variable domain (outside the CDR3, taken from reference TRBV11-2 and TRBJ1-3): EAGVAQSPRYKIIEKRQSVAFWCNPISGHATLYWYQQILGQGPKLLIQFQNNGVVDDSQLPKDRFSAERLKGVDSTLKIQPAKLEDSAVYLCASSFWGQGNTIYFGEGSWLTVV.

The chain carries TRBV15 and TRBJ1-2, with 7 bases that match TRBD1. The CDR3 is 13 amino acids. V shed 2 bases and J 8 bases; nucleotides not matched to a gene: 5. Germline CDR1 reads LNHNV; CDR2 reads YYDKDF (reference sequence). The CDR3 here is CATSRSDRDGYTF. The CDR3 DNA follows: TGTGCCACCAGCAGATCCGACAGGGACGGCTACACCTTC.